This is a list of T cell receptor beta chains from one sample in a study of beta chain features in type 1 diabetes. Only in-frame clones appear in the TCRdb table, and some are missing; sequencing was by immunoSEQ multiplex PCR. The repertoire has about 180,000 clones, about 13% of them found once; the top ten carry approximately 0.64%. Sequences were obtained from central memory CD4+ T cells from blood. The receptors come from a woman aged 18-29 years in good health. Each CDR3 is given with its conserved first and last residue. Each record gives: clone size, J gene, V gene, D gene, CDR3 protein, CDR3 DNA. D genes are given only for firm matches. Clone size is shown for a subset of rows, as once, few, many or a class of expanded clone.

clone size: -; J gene: TRBJ2-2; V gene: TRBV9; D gene: -; CDR3 protein: CASSVANSGELFF; CDR3 DNA: TGTGCCAGCAGCGTAGCTAACTCCGGGGAGCTGTTTTTT
clone size: many; J gene: TRBJ2-7; V gene: TRBV5-6; D gene: TRBD2; CDR3 protein: CASSLLASGSYEQYF; CDR3 DNA: TGTGCCAGCAGCTTATTGGCTAGCGGGTCCTACGAGCAGTACTTC
clone size: few; J gene: TRBJ2-7; V gene: TRBV10-3; D gene: -; CDR3 protein: CAISESTHLRGEQYF; CDR3 DNA: TGTGCCATCAGTGAGTCGACTCACTTAAGGGGCGAGCAGTACTTC
clone size: few; J gene: TRBJ2-4; V gene: TRBV29-1; D gene: -; CDR3 protein: CSVDGGAGNIQYF; CDR3 DNA: TGCAGCGTTGACGGAGGGGCCGGGAACATTCAGTACTTC
clone size: -; J gene: TRBJ2-3; V gene: TRBV5-1; D gene: TRBD2; CDR3 protein: CASSLAESGGRVDTQYF; CDR3 DNA: TGCGCCAGCAGCTTGGCGGAGTCGGGCGGGAGAGTAGATACGCAGTATTTT
clone size: few; J gene: TRBJ2-2; V gene: TRBV10-3; D gene: TRBD2; CDR3 protein: CATSPLRLAGGPDTGELFF; CDR3 DNA: TGTGCCACCTCTCCCCTTCGACTAGCGGGAGGGCCCGACACCGGGGAGCTGTTTTTT
clone size: -; J gene: TRBJ1-1; V gene: TRBV30; D gene: TRBD1; CDR3 protein: CAWSVQGTSGEAFF; CDR3 DNA: TGTGCCTGGAGTGTACAGGGGACATCTGGCGAAGCTTTCTTT
clone size: once; J gene: TRBJ2-7; V gene: TRBV7-2; D gene: -; CDR3 protein: CASSSSGSSYEQYF; CDR3 DNA: TGTGCCAGCAGCTCGTCCGGGAGTTCCTACGAGCAGTACTTC
clone size: -; J gene: TRBJ1-4; V gene: TRBV29-1; D gene: -; CDR3 protein: CSFTGTLNEKLFF; CDR3 DNA: TGCAGCTTTACCGGGACACTTAATGAAAAACTGTTTTTT
clone size: -; J gene: TRBJ2-5; V gene: TRBV28; D gene: -; CDR3 protein: CASSPNRALETQYF; CDR3 DNA: TGTGCCAGCAGTCCTAACAGAGCCTTAGAGACCCAGTACTTC
clone size: few; J gene: TRBJ2-1; V gene: TRBV7-9; D gene: TRBD1; CDR3 protein: CASSPRTGGHNEQFF; CDR3 DNA: TGTGCCAGCAGCCCCCGGACAGGGGGGCACAATGAGCAGTTCTTC
clone size: -; J gene: TRBJ2-7; V gene: TRBV7-9; D gene: -; CDR3 protein: CASSPMTASYEQYF; CDR3 DNA: TGTGCCAGCAGCCCCATGACAGCCTCCTACGAGCAGTACTTC
clone size: few; J gene: TRBJ1-2; V gene: TRBV7-3; D gene: TRBD1; CDR3 protein: CASSPGSGTGGKVAF; CDR3 DNA: TGTGCCAGCAGCCCCGGCTCCGGGACAGGGGGGAAGGTCGCCTTC
clone size: -; J gene: TRBJ2-4; V gene: TRBV4-1; D gene: TRBD1; CDR3 protein: CASSQAPGQGGIQYF; CDR3 DNA: TGCGCCAGCAGCCAAGCCCCCGGACAGGGGGGCATTCAGTACTTC
clone size: -; J gene: TRBJ1-5; V gene: TRBV28; D gene: -; CDR3 protein: CASSLVEFNQPQHF; CDR3 DNA: TGTGCCAGCAGTTTGGTGGAGTTCAATCAGCCCCAGCATTTT
clone size: -; J gene: TRBJ2-7; V gene: TRBV30; D gene: TRBD2; CDR3 protein: CAWSKASGSYEQYF; CDR3 DNA: TGTGCCTGGAGTAAGGCTAGCGGCTCCTACGAGCAGTACTTC
clone size: -; J gene: TRBJ1-5; V gene: TRBV10-3; D gene: -; CDR3 protein: CAISDSPYQPQHF; CDR3 DNA: TGTGCCATCAGTGACTCCCCTTATCAGCCCCAGCATTTT
clone size: -; J gene: TRBJ2-7; V gene: TRBV9; D gene: -; CDR3 protein: CASSGQGTGEQYF; CDR3 DNA: TGTGCCAGCAGCGGCCAGGGTACGGGTGAGCAGTACTTC
clone size: -; J gene: TRBJ1-5; V gene: TRBV27; D gene: -; CDR3 protein: CASRGVFDQPQHF; CDR3 DNA: TGTGCCAGCAGGGGAGTTTTTGATCAGCCCCAGCATTTT
clone size: -; J gene: TRBJ2-7; V gene: TRBV29-1; D gene: -; CDR3 protein: CSVVRGRLDEQYF; CDR3 DNA: TGCAGCGTTGTCAGGGGACGTTTGGACGAGCAGTACTTC
clone size: -; J gene: TRBJ2-7; V gene: TRBV9; D gene: TRBD1; CDR3 protein: CASSPGRGSIYEQYF; CDR3 DNA: TGTGCCAGCAGCCCCGGCAGGGGGTCCATATACGAGCAGTACTTC
clone size: -; J gene: TRBJ2-2; V gene: TRBV10-2; D gene: -; CDR3 protein: CASSEGGSPPGELFF; CDR3 DNA: TGCGCCAGCAGTGAAGGGGGATCACCCCCCGGGGAGCTGTTTTTT
clone size: few; J gene: TRBJ2-3; V gene: TRBV18; D gene: -; CDR3 protein: CASSPKTGPNTDTQYF; CDR3 DNA: TGTGCCAGCTCACCCAAGACAGGCCCTAACACAGATACGCAGTATTTT
clone size: many; J gene: TRBJ1-2; V gene: TRBV4-2; D gene: -; CDR3 protein: CASSPQGSDYGYTF; CDR3 DNA: TGTGCCAGCAGCCCTCAGGGTTCTGACTATGGCTACACCTTC
clone size: few; J gene: TRBJ2-7; V gene: TRBV5-1; D gene: TRBD1; CDR3 protein: CASSSPGQGRSKQYF; CDR3 DNA: TGCGCCAGCAGCAGCCCGGGACAGGGCAGGTCAAAGCAGTACTTC
clone size: few; J gene: TRBJ1-5; V gene: TRBV4-2; D gene: TRBD1; CDR3 protein: CASSQGQGEKGNQPQHF; CDR3 DNA: TGTGCCAGCAGCCAAGGACAGGGGGAGAAGGGCAATCAGCCCCAGCATTTT
clone size: -; J gene: TRBJ1-2; V gene: TRBV7-3; D gene: TRBD1; CDR3 protein: CASSRDRLSYGYTF; CDR3 DNA: TGTGCCAGCAGCCGGGACAGACTCTCCTATGGCTACACCTTC
clone size: -; J gene: TRBJ2-7; V gene: TRBV4-3; D gene: TRBD2; CDR3 protein: CASSQTGLAGVYEQYF; CDR3 DNA: TGCGCCAGCAGCCAAACGGGACTAGCGGGGGTCTACGAGCAGTACTTC
clone size: few; J gene: TRBJ2-3; V gene: TRBV5-1; D gene: TRBD1; CDR3 protein: CASSQGDLTDTQYF; CDR3 DNA: TGCGCCAGCAGTCAGGGGGACCTCACAGATACGCAGTATTTT
clone size: -; J gene: TRBJ1-2; V gene: TRBV29-1; D gene: -; CDR3 protein: CSVEEGGRDYGYTF; CDR3 DNA: TGCAGCGTTGAAGAGGGGGGACGGGACTATGGCTACACCTTC
clone size: -; J gene: TRBJ1-5; V gene: TRBV6-1; D gene: TRBD1; CDR3 protein: CASAIQGAMEPQHF; CDR3 DNA: TGTGCCAGCGCAATACAGGGGGCGATGGAGCCCCAGCATTTT
clone size: few; J gene: TRBJ2-7; V gene: TRBV28; D gene: TRBD2; CDR3 protein: CASRTGTSVYEQYF; CDR3 DNA: TGTGCCAGCAGGACCGGGACTAGCGTTTACGAGCAGTACTTC
clone size: -; J gene: TRBJ1-5; V gene: TRBV28; D gene: -; CDR3 protein: CASSFRGIGNQPQHF; CDR3 DNA: TGTGCCAGCAGTTTTCGGGGTATTGGCAATCAGCCCCAGCATTTT
clone size: -; J gene: TRBJ1-2; V gene: TRBV30; D gene: TRBD1; CDR3 protein: CAWRDNRDSYGYTF; CDR3 DNA: TGTGCCTGGAGGGATAACCGGGACAGCTATGGCTACACCTTC
clone size: -; J gene: TRBJ2-7; V gene: TRBV11-1; D gene: -; CDR3 protein: CASSDPPPGTSHEQYF; CDR3 DNA: TGTGCCAGCAGCGACCCACCACCGGGGACTTCCCACGAGCAGTACTTC
clone size: few; J gene: TRBJ2-7; V gene: TRBV7-2; D gene: -; CDR3 protein: CASSFAVTYEQYF; CDR3 DNA: TGTGCCAGCAGCTTCGCAGTAACCTACGAGCAGTACTTC
clone size: -; J gene: TRBJ1-5; V gene: TRBV4-2; D gene: -; CDR3 protein: CASSQDFDRVRHF; CDR3 DNA: TGTGCCAGCAGCCAAGATTTCGACCGGGTGCGGCATTTT
clone size: -; J gene: TRBJ1-2; V gene: TRBV10-1; D gene: -; CDR3 protein: CASRSGVGGGYTF; CDR3 DNA: TGCGCCAGCAGATCGGGGGTGGGAGGAGGCTACACCTTC
clone size: -; J gene: TRBJ2-7; V gene: TRBV23-1; D gene: -; CDR3 protein: CASSQARDSYEQYF; CDR3 DNA: TGCGCCAGCAGTCAAGCCAGGGACTCCTACGAGCAGTACTTC
clone size: -; J gene: TRBJ1-1; V gene: TRBV4-1; D gene: -; CDR3 protein: CASSQGHSANTEAFF; CDR3 DNA: TGCGCCAGCAGCCAAGGACACTCAGCGAACACTGAAGCTTTCTTT
clone size: -; J gene: TRBJ2-7; V gene: TRBV5-1; D gene: -; CDR3 protein: CASSLAEARYEQYF; CDR3 DNA: TGCGCCAGCAGCTTGGCGGAGGCCCGCTACGAGCAGTACTTC
clone size: few; J gene: TRBJ1-2; V gene: TRBV18; D gene: -; CDR3 protein: CASSPKGFNYGYTF; CDR3 DNA: TGTGCCAGCTCACCAAAGGGGTTCAACTATGGCTACACCTTC
clone size: few; J gene: TRBJ2-1; V gene: TRBV30; D gene: -; CDR3 protein: CAWMVGGTQFF; CDR3 DNA: TGTGCCTGGATGGTGGGCGGGACGCAGTTCTTC
clone size: -; J gene: TRBJ1-2; V gene: TRBV30; D gene: -; CDR3 protein: CAWSVWGGNVGGYTF; CDR3 DNA: TGTGCCTGGAGTGTATGGGGAGGGAACGTCGGTGGCTACACCTTC
clone size: -; J gene: TRBJ1-5; V gene: TRBV15; D gene: -; CDR3 protein: CATSRARGNQPQHF; CDR3 DNA: TGTGCCACCAGCAGAGCCCGGGGTAATCAGCCCCAGCATTTT
clone size: -; J gene: TRBJ2-2; V gene: TRBV5-6; D gene: TRBD2; CDR3 protein: CASSPAGGAGGELFF; CDR3 DNA: TGTGCCAGCAGCCCGGCGGGGGGGGCCGGCGGGGAGCTGTTTTTT
clone size: -; J gene: TRBJ1-4; V gene: TRBV19; D gene: -; CDR3 protein: CASSISGGNEKLFF; CDR3 DNA: TGTGCCAGTAGTATATCGGGGGGTAATGAAAAACTGTTTTTT
clone size: -; J gene: TRBJ2-1; V gene: TRBV2; D gene: -; CDR3 protein: CASSEIRGASDEQFF; CDR3 DNA: TGTGCCAGCAGTGAAATCCGGGGGGCGTCGGATGAGCAGTTCTTC
clone size: few; J gene: TRBJ2-1; V gene: TRBV5-4; D gene: TRBD1; CDR3 protein: CASSPTGTGGGNEQFF; CDR3 DNA: TGTGCCAGCAGTCCTACCGGGACAGGGGGAGGAAATGAGCAGTTCTTC
clone size: -; J gene: TRBJ2-4; V gene: TRBV7-2; D gene: -; CDR3 protein: CASSGWREVIQYF; CDR3 DNA: TGTGCCAGCAGCGGGTGGAGGGAGGTCATTCAGTACTTC
clone size: -; J gene: TRBJ2-3; V gene: TRBV7-2; D gene: TRBD1; CDR3 protein: CASGRDRGSNTQYF; CDR3 DNA: TGTGCCAGCGGCCGGGACAGGGGTTCTAATACGCAGTATTTT